One and the same sample provided the 15 T cell receptor beta chains below, sequenced in a study of cytomegalovirus exposure and HLA in healthy donors (TCRdb year 2017). Library preparation used the immunoSEQ multiplex PCR assay. A mixture of 60 forward primers for TCR Vbeta segments and 13 reverse primers for TCR Jbeta segments was used in the multiplex PCR. TCRdb obtained this table from immuneACCESS and retained in-frame rearrangements with V and J assigned. These tables miss some clones; where compared with another copy, unresolved V genes account for less than half of the shortfall, and the remainder is unexplained. This sample lists some 120,000 clones; about 82% were detected once. The biggest ten clones account for 5.3% of the sample. Sequencing input: PBMCs. The receptors come from a man aged 25 to 40 in good health and CMV-seronegative.

The genes are TRBV28 and TRBJ1-5; the match to TRBD1 covers 8 bases. Germline V CDR1 and CDR2: MDHEN, SYDVKM. V trimming: 6 bases; J trimming: 0 bases; junction bases outside the gene matches: 4. The CDR3 loop spans 15 amino acids. CDR3 in amino acids: CASRGTGHSNQPQHF. In DNA form, the CDR3 reads TGTGCCAGCAGGGGGACAGGACATAGCAATCAGCCCCAGCATTTT. Full variable domain (outside the CDR3, taken from reference TRBV28 and TRBJ1-5): DVKVTQSSRYLVKRTGEKVFLECVQDMDHENMFWYRQDPGLGLRLIYFSYDVKMKEKGDIPEGYSVSREKKERFSLILESASTNQTSMYLCASRGTGHSNQPQHFGDGTRLSIL.

The chain has TRBV18 and TRBJ1-4; TRBD1 matches at 7 bases. The CDR3 is 13 residues long. Germline-derived CDR1 and CDR2 are KGHSH and LQKENI. J gave up 7 bases and V 5 bases, and 4 bases lay outside the gene matches. Written as DNA, the CDR3 is TGTGCCAGCTCATCCTACAGGGGTGAAAAACTGTTTTTT. Translation: CASSSYRGEKLFF.

The CDR3 nucleotides are TGTGCCAGCAGGAGGACAGGGACGGTGAACTATGGCTACACCTTC. As protein: CASRRTGTVNYGYTF. The rearrangement joins TRBV6-1 to TRBJ1-2; 8 nucleotides align to TRBD1. This CDR3 is built from 15 residues. V shed 6 bases, J shed 2 bases, and the junction held 8 bases outside the gene matches. Germline V gene sequence: CDR1 MNHNS, CDR2 SASEGT.

This clone was recorded once. The chain combines TRBV27 with TRBJ2-7; 9 positions match TRBD2. The CDR3 length is 16 residues. J was trimmed by 3 bases and V by 1 base; bases with no gene match: 7. The germline V gene has CDR1 MNHEY and CDR2 SMNVEV (reference sequence). The CDR3 protein is CASSLLASGGNYEQYF. DNA of the CDR3: TGTGCCAGCAGTTTATTGGCCAGCGGGGGGAACTACGAGCAGTACTTC.

The rearrangement uses TRBV11-2 and TRBJ2-3; 15 bases are shared with TRBD2. CDR3 length: 16 amino acids. Germline assignment: CDR1 SGHAT and CDR2 FQNNGV. Losses at the gene ends were 5 bases for V and 2 bases for J; bases not matched to a gene: 2. Here the CDR3 reads CASSRTSGRVTDTQYF. CDR3 coding DNA: TGTGCCAGCAGCCGGACTAGCGGGAGGGTCACAGATACGCAGTATTTT.

The chain is built from TRBV29-1 and TRBJ2-1; 12 positions agree with TRBD2. CDR1 is SQVTM and CDR2 is ANQGSEA in the germline V gene. This CDR3 is built from 15 residues. Trimming cost V 7 bases and J 4 bases; bases outside gene matches: 8. Here the CDR3 reads CSGRGLAGLYNEQFF. The CDR3 region has the DNA TGCAGCGGCCGCGGACTAGCGGGGTTGTACAATGAGCAGTTCTTC.

The V call is TRBV28, the J call TRBJ1-2; 7 nucleotides line up with TRBD1. CDR3 length: 16 residues. Losses at the gene ends were 5 bases for V and 2 bases for J; bases not matched to a gene: 11. Germline V gene lookup returns CDR1 MDHEN and CDR2 SYDVKM. CDR3 sequence reads: CASSARMGQPNYGYTF. The CDR3 nucleotides are TGTGCCAGCAGTGCCAGAATGGGACAGCCAAACTATGGCTACACCTTC.

The chain carries TRBV4-2 and TRBJ2-2, with 7 bases lining up with TRBD1. Germline V gene sequence: CDR1 LGHNA, CDR2 YNFKEQ. Trimming removed 0 bases from V and 0 bases from J; junction bases left unmatched: 7. This CDR3 spans 18 amino acids. The DNA of the CDR3 is TGTGCCAGCAGCCAAGAATCTATAGGGACAGCGAACACCGGGGAGCTGTTTTTT. Translated: CASSQESIGTANTGELFF.

V usage is TRBV5-6 and J usage is TRBJ2-5; 7 bases agree with TRBD1. CDR1 SGHDT and CDR2 YYEEEE come from the germline V gene. J was trimmed by 11 bases and V by 0 bases; bases with no gene match: 13. This CDR3 comprises 15 residues. The CDR3 spells CASSLVGTAPWEQYF. The CDR3 nucleotides are TGTGCCAGCAGCTTGGTAGGGACAGCTCCCTGGGAGCAGTACTTC.

V is TRBV9 and J is TRBJ2-3; 12 bases are a match to TRBD2. V gave up 3 bases and J gave up 3 bases; unmatched junction bases: 2. The germline V gene has CDR1 SGDLS and CDR2 YYNGEE. The length of the CDR3 is 15 residues. CDR3 amino acids: CASSALAGGTDTQYF. The CDR3 bases are TGTGCCAGCAGCGCCCTAGCGGGAGGGACAGATACGCAGTATTTT.

This rearrangement joins TRBV4-1 to TRBJ1-1, with a weak D call TRBD1 (6 bases). The germline V gene encodes CDR1 MGHRA and CDR2 YSYEKL. CDR3 length: 14 residues. Between the trimmed V and J ends, which lost 0 bases and 4 bases, there was a span of 9 bases. The CDR3 spells CASSQETGSTEAFF. CDR3 in DNA: TGCGCCAGCAGCCAAGAAACAGGGTCCACTGAAGCTTTCTTT.

This chain joins TRBV7-2 and TRBJ2-7, with D maybe TRBD1 (5 bases). Germline V gives CDR1 SGHTA, CDR2 FQGNSA. The ends were cut back, 7 bases at V and 4 bases at J, with 14 bases in the middle. The CDR3 contains 13 residues. CDR3 sequence reads: CASTTLPGYEQYF. Here the CDR3 DNA reads TGTGCCAGCACCACTCTCCCAGGGTACGAGCAGTACTTC.

V usage is TRBV19 and J usage is TRBJ2-3, with a weak D call TRBD2 (5 bases). Trimming took 2 bases from V and 7 from J, leaving 10 bases between them. Germline assignment: CDR1 LNHDA and CDR2 SQIVND (reference sequence). The CDR3 has 13 residues. CDR3 coding DNA: TGTGCCAGTAGTATAAATCTAGCATATACGCAGTATTTT. It is translated as CASSINLAYTQYF.

This sequence joins TRBV7-9 and TRBJ1-4; a weak D match, TRBD1 (6 bases). Trimming removed 5 bases at V and 11 bases at J, with 12 bases between. Looked up from germline, CDR1 is SEHNR and CDR2 is FQNEAQ (reference sequence). This CDR3 comprises 12 residues. For the CDR3, the DNA is TGTGCCAGCAGCCGGACTGGACAGAAACTGTTTTTT. It yields the protein CASSRTGQKLFF.

The genes are TRBV25-1 and TRBJ2-1, with 11 bases matching TRBD2. The ends lost 7 bases at V and 0 bases at J; junction bases unmatched: 2. The germline V gene has CDR1 MGHDK and CDR2 SYGVNS. The CDR3 consists of 15 residues. The CDR3 DNA reads TGTGCCAGCACTAGCGGGAGGCTCTCCTACAATGAGCAGTTCTTC. Translating gives CASTSGRLSYNEQFF.